This TCR beta chain was identified during a study of cytomegalovirus exposure and HLA in healthy donors. Whole-study findings and limits: It was 150 to 200 TCR beta chains that were listed as cytomegalovirus-associated. A missense DCLRE1C variant was associated with V- and J-gene trimming of TCR beta chains in a later analysis, and an independent cohort replicated the association. Researchers reported in a later analysis that common viral pathogens appeared linked to several top clusters.

Primers included in the PCR were 60 Vbeta and 13 Jbeta primers. Data came from immunoSEQ multiplex PCR; TCRdb stores just in-frame clones and leaves some out. This table holds some 150,000 clones, approximately 80% found once. The CDR3 consists of 14 residues. CDR1 is MDHEN, CDR2 SYDVKM, per germline. V was pared by 6 bases and J by 0 bases, with 9 bases between. As for this clone: Antigen unknown.

Sequencing input: PBMCs. J is TRBJ1-5 and V is TRBV28; possibly TRBD1 for D (5 bases). The clonotype originates from a woman between 18 and 29 years old in good health and CMV-seronegative. For the CDR3, the DNA is TGTGCCAGCAGCAGGGAGGTTAGCAATCAGCCCCAGCATTTT. As protein: CASSREVSNQPQHF.